Listed below are T cell receptor beta chains from one sample, sequenced in a study of shared clonotypes between healthy human individuals. Sequencing was performed with immunoSEQ multiplex PCR; in TCRdb, only in-frame clones are kept and a portion is missing. The table includes roughly 1.5 million clones, 98% detected once. Sequenced sample: naive CD4+ T cells sorted from blood. The receptor source for this set is a man aged 25-45 years in good health. Both conserved end residues are part of each CDR3. The order of the fields is clone size, CDR3 length, J gene, V gene, CDR3 protein. Clone size is stated in some rows and not others, as once, few, many or a class when expanded.

size: .; length: 15; J: TRBJ2-7; V: TRBV10-3; CDR3: CAISESTGGRYEQYF
size: .; length: 13; J: TRBJ1-5; V: TRBV5-8; CDR3: CASSWDRAQPQHF
size: .; length: 13; J: TRBJ1-1; V: TRBV10-3; CDR3: CAIKPGVNTEAFF
size: .; length: 15; J: TRBJ2-1; V: TRBV19; CDR3: CASSINGGPNNEQFF
size: .; length: 12; J: TRBJ2-3; V: TRBV5-1; CDR3: CASSLNTDTQYF
size: .; length: 19; J: TRBJ2-1; V: TRBV10-1; CDR3: CASSKNNPGLAGAYNEQFF
size: .; length: 14; J: TRBJ2-3; V: TRBV5-4; CDR3: CASRLRGSTDTQYF
size: .; length: 15; J: TRBJ2-4; V: TRBV4-1; CDR3: CASSQDPGYKNIQYF
size: .; length: 14; J: TRBJ1-1; V: TRBV7-2; CDR3: CASSQMRRNTEAFF
size: .; length: 13; J: TRBJ2-7; V: TRBV19; CDR3: CASSIPPGQEQYF
size: .; length: 13; J: TRBJ2-2; V: TRBV9; CDR3: CASSARNTGELFF
size: once; length: 17; J: TRBJ2-7; V: TRBV28; CDR3: CASSLLPGDRGSYEQYF
size: .; length: 15; J: TRBJ1-1; V: TRBV5-4; CDR3: CASSSLTRDRAEAFF
size: .; length: 18; J: TRBJ2-6; V: TRBV18; CDR3: CASSPLPGGSSGANVLTF
size: .; length: 14; J: TRBJ1-2; V: TRBV5-1; CDR3: CASSLDAANYGYTF
size: once; length: 15; J: TRBJ1-4; V: TRBV9; CDR3: CASSVGDATNEKLFF
size: .; length: 13; J: TRBJ1-1; V: TRBV27; CDR3: CASSFRVGTEAFF
size: .; length: 14; J: TRBJ2-5; V: TRBV5-1; CDR3: CASTTDRRGETQYF
size: .; length: 17; J: TRBJ2-1; V: TRBV4-3; CDR3: CASSQGMRSPPYNEQFF
size: .; length: 15; J: TRBJ1-1; V: TRBV9; CDR3: CASSVVGGRKTEAFF
size: .; length: 12; J: TRBJ2-7; V: TRBV19; CDR3: CATSGGSHEQYF
size: .; length: 14; J: TRBJ2-1; V: TRBV7-7; CDR3: CASSPLGGGNEQFF
size: .; length: 14; J: TRBJ2-1; V: TRBV21-1; CDR3: CASSKSIPPDEQFF
size: once; length: 11; J: TRBJ2-5; V: TRBV29-1; CDR3: CSVTGGETQYF
size: .; length: 16; J: TRBJ2-3; V: TRBV5-1; CDR3: CASSLAPTGSTDTQYF
size: .; length: 17; J: TRBJ2-1; V: TRBV11-2; CDR3: CASSSLLGGRTYNEQFF
size: .; length: 13; J: TRBJ1-5; V: TRBV7-9; CDR3: CASSTAGNQPQHF
size: .; length: 15; J: TRBJ1-2; V: TRBV7-9; CDR3: CASSLTAGFYNGYTF
size: .; length: 15; J: TRBJ2-1; V: TRBV25-1; CDR3: CASSVGGQGNNEQFF
size: .; length: 13; J: TRBJ1-5; V: TRBV30; CDR3: CAWSLGSNQPQHF
size: .; length: 19; J: TRBJ1-1; V: TRBV27; CDR3: CASSLSPYRPGQGNTEAFF
size: .; length: 13; J: TRBJ2-5; V: TRBV11-2; CDR3: CASSLGELGTQYF
size: .; length: 12; J: TRBJ2-7; V: TRBV5-4; CDR3: CASSFGGYEQYF
size: .; length: 15; J: TRBJ2-7; V: TRBV7-9; CDR3: CASSLDRGHAHEQYF
size: .; length: 17; J: TRBJ2-3; V: TRBV18; CDR3: CASSPLQWTGGTDTQYF
size: .; length: 19; J: TRBJ2-6; V: TRBV28; CDR3: CASSWGNTGGASGANVLTF
size: .; length: 11; J: TRBJ1-3; V: TRBV6-6; CDR3: CASSPGLPIYF
size: .; length: 14; J: TRBJ2-5; V: TRBV7-9; CDR3: CASSPSGRRETQYF
size: once; length: 13; J: TRBJ2-7; V: TRBV18; CDR3: CASSPTSAYEQYF
size: .; length: 13; J: TRBJ1-5; V: TRBV11-2; CDR3: CASSLDATQPQHF
size: .; length: 16; J: TRBJ2-3; V: TRBV28; CDR3: CASSLSGQGLTDTQYF
size: .; length: 14; J: TRBJ2-1; V: TRBV2; CDR3: CASRPGLIYNEQFF
size: .; length: 15; J: TRBJ1-2; V: TRBV5-4; CDR3: CASSPAPVGAHGYTF
size: .; length: 15; J: TRBJ1-4; V: TRBV5-8; CDR3: CASSLVHGQIEKLFF
size: .; length: 12; J: TRBJ1-5; V: TRBV28; CDR3: CASSFPNQPQHF
size: .; length: 15; J: TRBJ2-2; V: TRBV2; CDR3: CASSPGLALPGELFF
size: .; length: 17; J: TRBJ2-7; V: TRBV28; CDR3: CAIKGVGLADGSYEQYF
size: .; length: 14; J: TRBJ2-7; V: TRBV5-1; CDR3: CASSLAYTTYEQYF
size: .; length: 13; J: TRBJ2-7; V: TRBV5-1; CDR3: CASSNSGSYEQYF
size: .; length: 15; J: TRBJ2-2; V: TRBV9; CDR3: CASSPRGGGTGELFF
size: .; length: 14; J: TRBJ2-7; V: TRBV9; CDR3: CASSVATTNYEQYF
size: .; length: 11; J: TRBJ2-3; V: TRBV2; CDR3: CAGRLADTQYF
size: .; length: 15; J: TRBJ1-4; V: TRBV19; CDR3: CASSIGAPPGEKLFF
size: .; length: 13; J: TRBJ2-7; V: TRBV11-3; CDR3: CASSIQQGYEQYF
size: .; length: 13; J: TRBJ2-1; V: TRBV5-6; CDR3: CASSFRVLNEQFF
size: .; length: 17; J: TRBJ2-2; V: TRBV5-4; CDR3: CASIPPGRRLGTGELFF
size: .; length: 16; J: TRBJ1-1; V: TRBV5-1; CDR3: CASSSRAPRFGTEAFF